This entry describes one T cell receptor beta chain. The source of the sample is a study of blood T cell repertoires in COVID-19. About the research overall: Whether acute or convalescent, the COVID-19 samples came from the United States, Italy and Spain. PBMCs, B-cell-depleted T cells, or T cells were the source of the cDNA or gDNA that made up the material.

The CDR3 loop spans 16 amino acids. CDR1 is SGHDN and CDR2 is FVKESK in the germline V gene. V lost 0 bases and J lost 8; bases outside the gene matches: 10. Methods used by the authors: The authors estimated nucleated cell counts from reference gene primer amplification. The table came from immunoSEQ multiplex PCR; TCRdb's copy has only in-frame clones and leaves some out. From that table come the V and J calls and clone size; the DNA was used to work out D and trimming. This sample yields 85,000 to 95,000 clones, of which roughly nine tenths are seen a single time; about 5% belongs to the top ten. The clonotype comes from a woman older than 75 with active COVID-19. The sample was peripheral blood. The chain couples TRBV14 to TRBJ2-1; 7 bases are a match to TRBD2. The CDR3 loop reads CASSQEVSGMRYEQFF. Here the CDR3 DNA reads TGTGCCAGCAGCCAAGAAGTGAGCGGGATGAGGTATGAGCAGTTCTTC. Based on the CDR3 plus reference TRBV14 and TRBJ2-1, the full variable domain is EAGVTQFPSHSVIEKGQTVTLRCDPISGHDNLYWYRRVMGKEIKFLLHFVKESKQDESGMPNNRFLAERTGGTYSTLKVQPAELEDSGVYFCASSQEVSGMRYEQFFGPGTRLTVL.